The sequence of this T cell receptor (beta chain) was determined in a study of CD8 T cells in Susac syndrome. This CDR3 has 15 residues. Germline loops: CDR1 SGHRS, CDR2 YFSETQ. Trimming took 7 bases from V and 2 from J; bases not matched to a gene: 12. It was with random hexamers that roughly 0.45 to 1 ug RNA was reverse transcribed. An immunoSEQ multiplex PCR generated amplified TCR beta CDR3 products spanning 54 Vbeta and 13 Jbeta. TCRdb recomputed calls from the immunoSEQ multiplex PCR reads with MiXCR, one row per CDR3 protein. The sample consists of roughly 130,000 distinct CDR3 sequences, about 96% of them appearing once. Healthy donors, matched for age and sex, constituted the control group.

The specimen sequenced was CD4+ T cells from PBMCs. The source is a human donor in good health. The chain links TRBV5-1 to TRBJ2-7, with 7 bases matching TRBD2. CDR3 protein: CASRDSPSGTYEQYF. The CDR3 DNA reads TGCGCCAGCCGGGACTCTCCTAGCGGAACCTACGAGCAGTACTTC. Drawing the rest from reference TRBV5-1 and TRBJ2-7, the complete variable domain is KAGVTQTPRYLIKTRGQQVTLSCSPISGHRSVSWYQQTPGQGLQFLFEYFSETQRNKGNFPGRFSGRQFSNSRSEMNVSTLELGDSALYLCASRDSPSGTYEQYFGPGTRLTVT.